This T cell receptor (beta chain) stems from a study of cytomegalovirus exposure and HLA in healthy donors. Study results and limitations: After further analysis at a later stage, 16,951 TCR beta sequences were associated with HLA alleles at 0.05 false discovery rate. Later analysis revealed greater clonal expansion in HLA-associated TCR beta chains than in equally common others. Reported performance of the classifier showed diagnosis of cytomegalovirus status with high specificity and sensitivity.

The PCR had 60 Vbeta and 13 Jbeta primers. Produced via immunoSEQ multiplex PCR; TCRdb's table is partial and in-frame only. The sample carries about 140,000 clones, around two thirds recorded once. CDR1 and CDR2 (germline): MNHNS, SASEGT. V lost 8 bases, J lost 5 bases, and 8 bases stayed unmatched. The CDR3 runs to 14 residues. As to this clone: Its specificity is not known.

The TCR comes from a male donor in good health and CMV-seronegative. The sequenced sample was PBMCs. V gene TRBV6-1 combines with J gene TRBJ1-5, with 8 bases matching TRBD1. As DNA, the CDR3 is TGTGCCAGCTTCCCTGGACAGGGCGATCAGCCCCAGCATTTT. As protein: CASFPGQGDQPQHF.